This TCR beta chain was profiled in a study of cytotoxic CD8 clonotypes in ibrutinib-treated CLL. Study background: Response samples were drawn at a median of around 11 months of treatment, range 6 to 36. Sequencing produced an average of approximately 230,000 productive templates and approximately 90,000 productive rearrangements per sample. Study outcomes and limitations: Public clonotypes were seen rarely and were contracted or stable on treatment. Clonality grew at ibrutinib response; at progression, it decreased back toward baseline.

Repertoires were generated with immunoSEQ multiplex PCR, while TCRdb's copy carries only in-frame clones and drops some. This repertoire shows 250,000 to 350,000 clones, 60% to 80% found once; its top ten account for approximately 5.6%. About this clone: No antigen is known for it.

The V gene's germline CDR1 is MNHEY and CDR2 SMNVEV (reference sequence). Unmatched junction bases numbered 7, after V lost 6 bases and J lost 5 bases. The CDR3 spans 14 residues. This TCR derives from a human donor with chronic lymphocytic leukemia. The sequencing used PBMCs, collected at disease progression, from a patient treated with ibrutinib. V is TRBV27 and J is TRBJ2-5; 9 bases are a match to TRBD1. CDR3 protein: CASSLTGGRETQYF. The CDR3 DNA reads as TGTGCCAGCAGCCTCACAGGGGGCAGGGAGACCCAGTACTTC.